Here is one T cell receptor beta chain with its context. Researchers used 5'RACE with constant-segment primers to make TCR alpha and TCR beta cDNA libraries that carry sample barcodes and UMIs. TCRdb ran MiXCR on the 5' RACE reads and lists one entry per CDR3 protein. The data contain roughly 200,000 distinct CDR3 sequences, about 9.2% of them singletons. The entry originates in a study of T-cell memory formation after mild COVID-19. Per the germline V gene, CDR1 is SGHRS and CDR2 is YFSETQ. V lost 2 bases to trimming and J lost 0 bases, with 21 bases between them. There are 18 residues in the CDR3. This TCR derives from a man younger than 35 who had mild COVID-19 (a few samples of this study predate the infection). Cell type and time point are not known. The sequencing sample was made of PBMCs or a T cell subset sorted from them (not recorded which). The chain couples TRBV5-1 to TRBJ2-7, with D perhaps matching TRBD2 (7 bases). The CDR3 spells CASSLAPAGRGPSYEQYF. The CDR3 DNA is TGCGCCAGCAGCTTAGCCCCGGCGGGGCGGGGGCCCTCCTACGAGCAGTACTTC.